This T cell receptor beta chain is drawn from a study of shared clonotypes between healthy human individuals. Here immunoSEQ multiplex PCR was the method, and the copy in TCRdb shows in-frame clones only, minus some. The sample has around 2.1 million clones; just over 90% are singletons. CD45RO-negative cells were positively selected for CCR7, leaving out terminally differentiated effector memory CD45RA+ cells. The length of the CDR3 is 15 residues. The germline gives CDR1 SGHDN, CDR2 FVKESK. J gave up 7 bases and V 7 bases, and 8 bases lay outside the gene matches. Sequenced sample: naive CD8+ T cells from PBMCs. This chain connects TRBV14 to TRBJ2-3, with 13 bases that match TRBD2. This TCR was recovered from a man aged 18 to 29 in good health. Some clones in this sample may be carry-over from other donors' samples. The CDR3 sequence: CASTSGLAGENTQYF. CDR3 coding DNA: TGTGCCAGCACCTCTGGACTAGCGGGAGAGAATACGCAGTATTTT.